This TCR beta chain comes out of a study of beta chain features in type 1 diabetes. Looking at the study overall: Patients and healthy donors were similar in age, gender and cell yields.

Broader study findings: Fewer insertions but more deletions were seen at VDJ junctions in type 1 diabetes patients. Moderately but significantly shorter TCRB CDR3s were found in Type 1 diabetes patients in all four CD4+ subsets.

J gave up 3 bases and V 2 bases, and 3 bases lay outside the gene matches. Germline loops: CDR1 SGHDN, CDR2 FVKESK. The CDR3 contains 15 residues. Details on this clone: Its antigen is as yet unknown.

cDNA synthesis used the whole RNA isolate, giving expressed TCRB sequences. TCRdb's table, derived via immunoSEQ multiplex PCR, lists solely in-frame clones and lacks some. The sample consists of about 150,000 clones, over 6% of them appearing once. The chain has TRBV14 and TRBJ1-3, with TRBD1 matching over 8 bases. The TCR comes from a man aged 18 to 30 with type 1 diabetes. Sample: central memory CD4+ T cells from blood. CDR3: CASSQQGARGNTIYF. The CDR3 DNA reads as TGTGCCAGCAGCCAACAGGGGGCACGTGGAAACACCATATATTTT.